Listed here are 21 T cell receptor beta chains from one sample, sequenced in a study of blood T cell repertoires in COVID-19 (dated by TCRdb to the early 2020s). To prepare the library, the immunoSEQ multiplex PCR assay was applied. Imported from immuneACCESS, the table was reduced by TCRdb to in-frame sequences with V and J called. These copies leave out some clones; in studies compared against another copy, an unresolved V gene accounts for under half, and the cause of the remainder is not known. For this sample the table gives some 42,000 clones, of which approximately 81% were detected only once. The leading ten clones occupy 13% of the sample. Sequenced material: peripheral blood. The receptors here all came from a woman aged 70 to 79 in a cohort sampled during active COVID-19.

In its sample, this clone was seen once. The chain is built from TRBV6-2 or TRBV6-3 and TRBJ2-1; 8 nucleotides agree with TRBD2. Trimming at V came to 5 bases and at J to 9 bases, leaving 18 bases not matched to a gene. The CDR3 length is 17 residues. Germline V lookup: CDR1 MNHEY, CDR2 SVGEGT. The CDR3 DNA reads as TGTGCCAGCAGTAACGCTCTAGGGGCGGGAGGTCTGGGTGAGCAGTTCTTC. This sequence encodes CASSNALGAGGLGEQFF.

The rearrangement uses TRBV6-5 and TRBJ1-3; D may be TRBD1 (5 bases). The CDR3 extends over 16 amino acids. The V and J ends lost 4 bases and 2 bases respectively, with 15 bases between them. Germline V gene data show CDR1 as MNHEY and CDR2 as SVGAGI. The CDR3 is CASSSRGGWPGNTIYF. In DNA form, the CDR3 reads TGTGCCAGCAGTTCCCGGGGGGGTTGGCCTGGAAACACCATATATTTT.

In its sample, this clone was seen once. The CDR3 sequence: CASTPTGWGQPQHF. CDR3 coding DNA: TGTGCCAGTACCCCGACAGGGTGGGGGCAGCCCCAGCATTTT. This chain uses TRBV19 with TRBJ1-5, with 7 bases matching TRBD1. The CDR3 length is 14 residues. J was trimmed by 7 bases and V by 7 bases; bases with no gene match: 10. Germline CDR1 and CDR2: LNHDA and SQIVND (reference sequence).

The V and J genes are TRBV27 and TRBJ1-2; D is undetermined. The CDR3 loop spans 15 amino acids. V lost 0 bases and J 0 bases, leaving 8 bases between the germline ends. Germline values: CDR1 MNHEY, CDR2 SMNVEV (reference sequence). The CDR3 DNA reads as TGTGCCAGCAGTTTATCGGGCGGGGCTAACTATGGCTACACCTTC. This codes for CASSLSGGANYGYTF.

The chain recombines TRBV19 with TRBJ2-3, with 8 bases lining up with TRBD2. Trimming at V came to 4 bases and at J to 4 bases, leaving 10 bases not matched to a gene. The CDR3 contains 16 residues. Germline CDR1 is LNHDA and CDR2 is SQIVND (reference sequence). CDR3: CASSTVSGIGADTQYF. Written as DNA, the CDR3 is TGTGCCAGTAGTACCGTTAGCGGGATTGGTGCAGATACGCAGTATTTT. Together with reference TRBV19 and TRBJ2-3, the CDR3 gives the full variable domain: DGGITQSPKYLFRKEGQNVTLSCEQNLNHDAMYWYRQDPGQGLRLIYYSQIVNDFQKGDIAEGYSVSREKKESFPLTVTSAQKNPTAFYLCASSTVSGIGADTQYFGPGTRLTVL.

This sequence joins TRBV2 and TRBJ2-3; TRBD2 aligns across 8 bases. The CDR3 runs to 18 residues. V lost 2 bases and J lost 2; bases outside the gene matches: 12. Germline V gives CDR1 SNHLY, CDR2 FYNNEI. CDR3 region: CASSEMPPLGRATDTQYF. DNA of the CDR3: TGTGCCAGCAGTGAAATGCCCCCCCTCGGGAGGGCCACAGATACGCAGTATTTT.

The gene calls are TRBV19 and TRBJ2-2, with a weak D call TRBD2 (5 bases). The germline V and J ends were trimmed by 4 bases and 0 bases, with 12 bases remaining between them. Looked up from germline, CDR1 is LNHDA and CDR2 is SQIVND (reference sequence). The CDR3 is 16 residues long. The CDR3 protein is CASSTPLLANTGELFF. DNA for the CDR3: TGTGCCAGTAGTACTCCCTTACTAGCGAACACCGGGGAGCTGTTTTTT. The full variable domain, with the rest looked up from reference TRBV19 and TRBJ2-2, is DGGITQSPKYLFRKEGQNVTLSCEQNLNHDAMYWYRQDPGQGLRLIYYSQIVNDFQKGDIAEGYSVSREKKESFPLTVTSAQKNPTAFYLCASSTPLLANTGELFFGEGSRLTVL.

The chain joins TRBV19 to TRBJ1-2; unclear D gene. The ends were cut back, 3 bases at V and 8 bases at J, with 13 bases in the middle. Germline V gene data show CDR1 as LNHDA and CDR2 as SQIVND (reference sequence). This CDR3 contains 13 residues. In nucleotides, the CDR3 is TGTGCCAGTAGTATTCGGGAGGGAGGAGGCTACACCTTC. This codes for CASSIREGGGYTF.

CDR3 nucleotide sequence: TGTGCCAGCAGTTTTATTGAGGGCTCGGGACTAGCGGGAGTGGGGCTCGAGACCGGGGAGCTGTTTTTT. Amino acids: CASSFIEGSGLAGVGLETGELFF. This rearrangement joins TRBV28 to TRBJ2-2, with TRBD2 matching 14 bases. With 3 bases clipped from V and 5 bases from J, the junction kept 23 bases outside the gene matches. This CDR3 is 23 amino acids long. CDR1 and CDR2 from the germline V gene are MDHEN and SYDVKM.

V and J are TRBV5-1 and TRBJ2-3, with TRBD2 matching 9 bases. V was clipped by 4 bases and J by 4 bases; unmatched bases: 4. This CDR3 has 14 amino acids. Per germline, CDR1 SGHRS and CDR2 YFSETQ. This chain's CDR3 is CASSDSGSADTQYF. CDR3 DNA sequence: TGCGCCAGCAGCGATAGCGGGAGCGCAGATACGCAGTATTTT.

The chain recombines TRBV11-2 with TRBJ2-7, with TRBD2 as a possible D gene (5 bases). This CDR3 contains 16 residues. V lost 0 bases to trimming and J lost 2 bases, with 14 bases between them. Germline assignment: CDR1 SGHAT and CDR2 FQNNGV. This CDR3 is CASSLDPISAAYEQYF. CDR3 nucleotide sequence: TGTGCCAGCAGCTTAGATCCGATTAGCGCCGCCTACGAGCAGTACTTC.

This chain links TRBV5-8 with TRBJ2-2, with 8 bases matching TRBD2. Germline-derived CDR1 and CDR2 are SGHTS and YDEGEE. The CDR3 spans 16 residues. J was trimmed by 4 bases and V by 0 bases; bases with no gene match: 5. The CDR3 spells CASSLVGGRRTGELFF. CDR3 nucleotide sequence: TGTGCCAGCAGCTTGGTTGGCGGGAGGCGCACCGGGGAGCTGTTTTTT.

The V and J genes are TRBV28 and TRBJ2-3, with TRBD2 identical over 12 bases. This CDR3 comprises 17 residues. Germline CDR1 reads MDHEN; CDR2 reads SYDVKM. The junction had 10 bases not matched to a gene; V was cut back by 4 bases and J by 5 bases. As DNA, the CDR3 is TGTGCCAGCAGTTCCTCCAGACTAGCGGGAGTGGAAGATACGCAGTATTTT. It is translated as CASSSSRLAGVEDTQYF.

The rearrangement joins TRBV27 to TRBJ2-7; 10 bases line up with TRBD2. J lost 2 bases, V lost 3 bases, and 4 bases had no gene match. CDR3 length equals 15 residues. Germline V gives CDR1 MNHEY, CDR2 SMNVEV (reference sequence). The CDR3: CASSLSTSGTYEQYF. The CDR3 DNA reads as TGTGCCAGCAGTTTGTCAACTAGCGGGACCTACGAGCAGTACTTC.

In this sample, this clone turned up once. The J gene is TRBJ2-3, the V gene TRBV9; possible D gene TRBD1, 6 bases. Germline loops: CDR1 SGDLS, CDR2 YYNGEE. The length of the CDR3 is 14 residues. Trimming removed 6 bases from V and 2 bases from J, with 13 bases in between. The CDR3 nucleotides read TGTGCCAGCACCCTGGACAGTTACACAGATACGCAGTATTTT. As protein: CASTLDSYTDTQYF.

This chain uses TRBV15 with TRBJ1-4, with a weak D call TRBD1 (6 bases). The CDR3 runs to 13 residues. V lost 11 bases, J lost 3 bases, and 13 bases lay in between. Germline V lookup: CDR1 LNHNV, CDR2 YYDKDF (reference sequence). The CDR3 DNA reads as TGTGCCGCCGCCCCAGGGGCTAATGAAAAACTGTTTTTT. Amino acids: CAAAPGANEKLFF.

The chain couples TRBV5-1 to TRBJ2-3; 15 bases are shared with TRBD2. The CDR3 is 15 residues long. Germline values: CDR1 SGHRS, CDR2 YFSETQ. V shed 4 bases, J shed 4 bases, and the junction held 1 base outside the gene matches. Written as DNA, the CDR3 is TGCGCCAGCAGCCGGACTAGCGGGAGGGCAGATACGCAGTATTTT. Encoded protein: CASSRTSGRADTQYF.

The DNA of the CDR3 is TGTGCCAGCAGCCCTAGACTAGCGGGAGGACGGGAGCAGTACTTC. Translating gives CASSPRLAGGREQYF. The chain uses TRBV7-6 and TRBJ2-7, with 13 bases fitting TRBD2. The CDR3 extends over 15 amino acids. The germline V gene encodes CDR1 SGHVS and CDR2 FNYEAQ. Trimming cost V 5 bases and J 7 bases; bases outside gene matches: 8. Filled out from reference TRBV7-6 and TRBJ2-7, the complete variable domain reads GAGVSQSPRYKVTKRGQDVALRCDPISGHVSLYWYRQALGQGPEFLTYFNYEAQQDKSGLPNDRFSAERPEGSISTLTIQRTEQRDSAMYRCASSPRLAGGREQYFGPGTRLTVT.

The chain links TRBV10-3 to TRBJ2-5, with 10 bases fitting TRBD2. The CDR3 has 14 amino acids. The germline CDR1 and CDR2 sequences are ENHRY and SYGVKD. CDR3 DNA sequence: TGTGCGACGAGAAGCGGGAGGGCCGGAGAGACCCAGTACTTC. This sequence encodes CATRSGRAGETQYF.

This clone was seen a few times. The CDR3 here is CASSPPLAEKETQYF. DNA for the CDR3: TGTGCCAGCAGCCCTCCACTAGCGGAGAAAGAGACCCAGTACTTC. This sequence joins TRBV7-9 and TRBJ2-5, with 8 bases that match TRBD2. The CDR3 consists of 15 residues. Looked up from germline, CDR1 is SEHNR and CDR2 is FQNEAQ (reference sequence). V shed 5 bases and J 3 bases; nucleotides not matched to a gene: 8. Supplemented by reference TRBV7-9 and TRBJ2-5, the full variable domain reads DTGVSQNPRHKITKRGQNVTFRCDPISEHNRLYWYRQTLGQGPEFLTYFQNEAQLEKSRLLSDRFSAERPKGSFSTLEIQRTEQGDSAMYLCASSPPLAEKETQYFGPGTRLLVL.

The chain has TRBV19 and TRBJ2-1; D remains ambiguous. There are 13 residues in the CDR3. Trimming took 0 bases from V and 5 from J, leaving 5 bases between them. The germline V gene encodes CDR1 LNHDA and CDR2 SQIVND (reference sequence). CDR3 sequence reads: CASSIDFDNEQFF. The CDR3 bases are TGTGCCAGTAGTATAGACTTCGACAATGAGCAGTTCTTC. Based on the CDR3 plus reference TRBV19 and TRBJ2-1, the full variable domain is DGGITQSPKYLFRKEGQNVTLSCEQNLNHDAMYWYRQDPGQGLRLIYYSQIVNDFQKGDIAEGYSVSREKKESFPLTVTSAQKNPTAFYLCASSIDFDNEQFFGPGTRLTVL.